This paragraph covers one T cell receptor beta chain sequence. In Seattle, patients joined the study during active infection and were tracked longitudinally. CDR1 and CDR2 (germline): LGHDT, YNNKEL (reference sequence). This CDR3 has 14 residues. V was trimmed by 3 bases and J by 10 bases, leaving 13 bases between them. As originally analysed: How many nucleated cells were present was estimated from reference gene primer amplification. Using immunoSEQ multiplex PCR, the repertoire was profiled, and TCRdb retains in-frame clones only, with some absent. For V, J and clone size, that table is used; D and trimming come from the DNA. The sample records 150,000 to 200,000 clones, 93% being singletons. This record comes from a study of blood T cell repertoires in COVID-19. Whole-study context: Sites across the United States, Italy and Spain contributed samples from acute and convalescent COVID-19. Sources were T cells, B-cell-depleted T cells, or PBMCs; the material itself was cDNA or gDNA.

The rearrangement links TRBV3-1 (or the pseudogene TRBV3-2) to TRBJ1-6, with D perhaps matching TRBD1 (5 bases). The sequencing input was peripheral blood. The receptor's source is a woman aged 55-69 years with COVID-19, enrolled during active disease. The CDR3: CASSHRDSRSPLHF. DNA for the CDR3: TGTGCCAGCAGCCACAGGGACTCTCGGTCACCCCTCCACTTT.